One and the same sample provided the 30 T cell receptor beta chains below, sequenced in a study of CD8 T cells in ankylosing spondylitis. TCRdb reanalysed the 5' RACE reads using MiXCR and keeps one entry per CDR3 protein. Among some 240,000 distinct CDR3 sequences listed, about 24% were seen once. Sequenced material: blood, either unsorted or a sorted T cell fraction (not recorded which). Every receptor here comes from a male donor with ankylosing spondylitis or in good health (not recorded which).

This clonotype was picked up a small number of times. This chain joins TRBV20-1 and TRBJ2-1; 9 nucleotides match TRBD2. V lost 0 bases and J lost 8; bases outside the gene matches: 14. The CDR3 has 17 amino acids. CDR1 and CDR2 from the germline V gene are DFQATT and SNEGSKA (reference sequence). The CDR3 bases are TGCAGTGCTAGAGATTCGGGTAGCGGGGGTTCGGGCGATGAGCAGTTCTTC. It is translated as CSARDSGSGGSGDEQFF.

The V call is TRBV5-1, the J call TRBJ1-6, with 9 bases matching TRBD1. The J segment lost 10 bases and the V segment lost 4 bases, leaving 6 bases of the junction unmatched. Germline CDR1 reads SGHRS; CDR2 reads YFSETQ. The CDR3 covers 14 residues. The DNA of the CDR3 is TGCGCCAGCAGCCAGGGACAGGGTCGATCACCCCTCCACTTT. Protein sequence: CASSQGQGRSPLHF.

This clonotype has a handful of counts. The rearrangement links TRBV20-1 to TRBJ2-5; weak D call: TRBD1 (6 bases). The V gene's germline CDR1 is DFQATT and CDR2 SNEGSKA (reference sequence). The CDR3 length is 16 residues. Trimming removed 2 bases at V and 0 bases at J, with 16 bases between. CDR3 coding DNA: TGCAGTGCTAGATTGAGGACAGTGCCGTACCAAGAGACCCAGTACTTC. Its protein product is CSARLRTVPYQETQYF.

In this sample, this clonotype turned up a few times. This chain links TRBV12-3 or TRBV12-4 with TRBJ1-5; D ambiguous. The germline V and J ends were trimmed by 1 base and 5 bases, with 9 bases remaining between them. This CDR3 is 14 amino acids long. CDR3 DNA sequence: TGTGCCAGCAGTTTAGGGAGGGTTGATCAGCCCCAGCATTTT. It specifies CASSLGRVDQPQHF.

The gene calls are TRBV29-1 and TRBJ2-5, with a possible D match to TRBD1 (5 bases). The CDR3 consists of 13 residues. Trimming cost V 4 bases and J 1 base, with 10 bases left between them. Germline values: CDR1 SQVTM, CDR2 ANQGSEA. This chain's CDR3 is CSVAQVLQETQYF. The CDR3 DNA reads TGCAGCGTTGCACAGGTGCTCCAAGAGACCCAGTACTTC.

The V gene is TRBV20-1, the J gene TRBJ2-7; TRBD1 or TRBD2 may be the D gene (6 bases each). Germline-derived CDR1 and CDR2 are DFQATT and SNEGSKA (reference sequence). CDR3 length: 16 residues. Deletions cut 1 base from V and 4 bases from J, with 20 bases between. The CDR3 DNA is TGCAGTGCTAGAGCCCCTCCTCGGGGGCCAGAATACGAGCAGTACTTC. This codes for CSARAPPRGPEYEQYF.

V gene TRBV7-9 combines with J gene TRBJ1-1, with unresolved D. Trimming took off 5 bases at V and 0 bases at J, with 10 bases between the two ends. CDR3 length: 14 amino acids. The V gene's germline CDR1 is SEHNR and CDR2 FQNEAQ (reference sequence). The CDR3 DNA reads as TGTGCCAGCAGCGCCGGAGAGCTGAACACTGAAGCTTTCTTT. Encoded protein: CASSAGELNTEAFF.

At least ten counts were recorded for this clonotype. The rearrangement joins TRBV20-1 to TRBJ2-6; no reliable D call. Between the trimmed V and J ends, which lost 1 base and 0 bases, there was a span of 7 bases. CDR3 size: 15 residues. Germline V gives CDR1 DFQATT, CDR2 SNEGSKA (reference sequence). CDR3 coding DNA: TGCAGTGCTAGAGGTGAAACCTCTGGGGCCAACGTCCTGACTTTC. This gives the protein CSARGETSGANVLTF.

There are many counts of this clonotype. The rearrangement links TRBV6-6 to TRBJ2-1, with TRBD1 as a possible D gene (5 bases). The germline CDR1 and CDR2 sequences are MNHNY and SVGAGI (reference sequence). This CDR3 contains 13 residues. The CDR3 is CAATDPQGNEQFF. The DNA for the CDR3 is TGTGCAGCGACAGATCCCCAGGGTAATGAGCAGTTCTTC.

This clonotype was recorded many times. The chain has TRBV12-3 or TRBV12-4 and TRBJ2-1; D not resolved. Between the trimmed V and J ends, which lost 1 base and 4 bases, there was a span of 8 bases. The CDR3 runs 14 residues. CDR3 sequence: CASSLGGMYNEQFF. CDR3 bases: TGTGCCAGCAGTTTAGGCGGAATGTACAATGAGCAGTTCTTC.

This clonotype was seen many times. V usage is TRBV18 and J usage is TRBJ1-2; perhaps TRBD1 as D (5 bases). CDR3 length equals 16 residues. Looked up from germline, CDR1 is KGHSH and CDR2 is LQKENI. Trimming removed 0 bases at V and 4 bases at J, with 15 bases between. The CDR3 DNA is TGTGCCAGCTCACCACCGGGCCCAGGGCTCGCCTATGGCTACACCTTC. Protein: CASSPPGPGLAYGYTF.

This clonotype has a count of ten or more. The chain uses TRBV7-3 and TRBJ2-7, with D perhaps matching TRBD2 (5 bases). Germline CDR1 and CDR2: SGHTA and FQGTGA. This CDR3 is built from 14 residues. Trimming removed 2 bases at V and 2 bases at J, with 10 bases between. The CDR3 here is CASSLLTRAYEQYF. As DNA, the CDR3 is TGTGCCAGCAGCTTACTAACTAGGGCCTACGAGCAGTACTTC.

This chain links TRBV28 with TRBJ1-1; TRBD1 is a possible D gene (6 bases). V dropped 1 base and J dropped 7 bases, with 7 bases sitting between them. The CDR3 length is 12 residues. CDR1 is MDHEN, CDR2 SYDVKM, per germline. CDR3 amino acids: CASSLLQGEAFF. CDR3 coding DNA: TGTGCCAGCAGTTTATTACAGGGTGAAGCTTTCTTT.

This chain connects TRBV6-5 to TRBJ2-3; 7 nucleotides match TRBD1. Germline V CDR1 and CDR2: MNHEY, SVGAGI. The length of the CDR3 is 16 residues. The V and J ends lost 2 bases and 0 bases, in that order; junction bases with no gene match: 5. The CDR3 DNA reads TGTGCCAGCAGTTACAGGGGGCCGGGGAGCACAGATACGCAGTATTTT. This encodes CASSYRGPGSTDTQYF.

This clonotype was observed at least ten times. The V gene is TRBV12-3 or TRBV12-4, the J gene TRBJ2-1; TRBD2 matches at 10 bases. This CDR3 has 20 residues. V lost 3 bases and J lost 0; bases outside the gene matches: 14. CDR3 DNA: TGTGCCAGCAGTTTTCAGTGGGGTAGCGGGGGGCAGACCTCCTACAATGAGCAGTTCTTC. It codes for CASSFQWGSGGQTSYNEQFF.

This clonotype was picked up a small number of times. The rearrangement links TRBV6-1 to TRBJ1-2; 8 bases agree with TRBD1. The CDR3 has 18 amino acids. Germline CDR1 reads MNHNS; CDR2 reads SASEGT. Trimming removed 4 bases from V and 1 base from J; junction bases left unmatched: 14. The CDR3 sequence: CASSASWDRSAHNYGYTF. The CDR3 nucleotides read TGTGCCAGCAGTGCCAGTTGGGACAGGAGTGCCCATAACTATGGCTACACCTTC.

In its sample, this clonotype was seen many times. The V and J genes are TRBV5-1 and TRBJ2-3; 7 bases agree with TRBD2. The germline V gene encodes CDR1 SGHRS and CDR2 YFSETQ. The CDR3 sequence is 17 residues long. The V gene end was trimmed by 2 bases and the J gene end by 1 base; junction bases not matched to a gene: 10. This CDR3 reads CASSFTPGEGRTDTQYF. The CDR3 nucleotides are TGCGCCAGCAGCTTTACCCCGGGGGAGGGCCGCACAGATACGCAGTATTTT.

The V and J genes are TRBV27 and TRBJ2-7, with TRBD1 matching over 10 bases. The CDR3 sequence is 13 residues long. The germline gives CDR1 MNHEY, CDR2 SMNVEV (reference sequence). J lost 5 bases, V lost 8 bases, and 6 bases had no gene match. The CDR3 here is CASAGQGFHEQYF. The CDR3 DNA reads as TGTGCCAGCGCGGGACAGGGGTTCCACGAGCAGTACTTC.

In its sample, this clonotype was seen many times. The chain employs TRBV29-1 and TRBJ1-1, with D perhaps matching TRBD1 (6 bases). Trimming stripped 4 bases from V and 1 base from J, with 16 bases between. CDR3 size: 15 residues. Per germline, CDR1 SQVTM and CDR2 ANQGSEA. CDR3 DNA: TGCAGCGTTGTATCTCTCTGGGGGGCGAACACTGAAGCTTTCTTT. Its protein is CSVVSLWGANTEAFF.

This clonotype was observed many times. Its ends do not fully match the called genes, so a read error is possible. V and J are TRBV5-1 and TRBJ2-3; 7 nucleotides match TRBD1. The CDR3 is 14 amino acids. CDR1 is SGHRS and CDR2 is YFSETQ in the germline V gene. CDR3 in DNA: TGCGCCAGCAGTTTGGGACAGAGCACAGATACGCAGTATTTT. This gives the protein CASSLGQSTDTQYF.

This chain joins TRBV4-2 and TRBJ2-1; 8 bases match TRBD1. Trimming at V came to 0 bases and at J to 7 bases, leaving 5 bases not matched to a gene. Germline values: CDR1 LGHNA, CDR2 YNFKEQ. The CDR3 is made up of 15 amino acids. The DNA for the CDR3 is TGTGCCAGCAGCCAAGATAAGCAGGGGGCGAATGAGCAGTTCTTC. Protein sequence: CASSQDKQGANEQFF.

This chain links TRBV20-1 with TRBJ2-7; D ambiguous. With 7 bases removed from V and 2 bases from J, the gap between germline ends came to 9 bases. Germline CDR1 and CDR2: DFQATT and SNEGSKA (reference sequence). The CDR3 covers 11 residues. The CDR3 DNA sequence: TGCAGTGTGGCGGATACCTACGAGCAGTACTTC. Encoded protein: CSVADTYEQYF.

The chain joins TRBV20-1 to TRBJ2-3, with D tentatively TRBD2 (6 bases). V lost 0 bases, J lost 0 bases, and 10 bases lay in between. The V gene's germline CDR1 is DFQATT and CDR2 SNEGSKA (reference sequence). The CDR3 contains 15 residues. CDR3 nucleotides: TGCAGTGCTAGAGATGACGGGACTAGCACAGATACGCAGTATTTT. This sequence encodes CSARDDGTSTDTQYF.

This clonotype was observed many times. The rearrangement uses TRBV20-1 and TRBJ2-7; tentative D call: TRBD1 (5 bases). Germline V CDR1 and CDR2: DFQATT, SNEGSKA (reference sequence). Trimming pared 3 bases from V and 4 bases from J, leaving 10 bases between. This CDR3 region has 12 residues. CDR3 amino acids: CSARGRVYEQYF. CDR3 DNA sequence: TGCAGTGCTAGGGGCAGGGTTTACGAGCAGTACTTC.

In this sample, this clonotype turned up many times. The J gene is TRBJ2-3, the V gene TRBV20-1; a possible D gene is TRBD2 (7 bases). Deletions cut 3 bases from V and 1 base from J, with 14 bases between. The CDR3 contains 15 residues. Germline assignment: CDR1 DFQATT and CDR2 SNEGSKA (reference sequence). CDR3 in amino acids: CSASWGGAGTDTQYF. For the CDR3, the DNA is TGCAGTGCTAGTTGGGGGGGCGCGGGCACAGATACGCAGTATTTT.

Only a few counts were recorded for this clonotype. This rearrangement joins TRBV20-1 to TRBJ2-5; no clear D gene. Germline CDR1 is DFQATT and CDR2 is SNEGSKA (reference sequence). The CDR3 consists of 12 residues. V gave up 3 bases and J gave up 5 bases, with 10 bases separating them. CDR3 coding DNA: TGCAGTGCTAGGCGGATTGGGGAGACCCAGTACTTC. Translated, it gives CSARRIGETQYF.

This clonotype has only a few counts. The chain recombines TRBV20-1 with TRBJ1-5, with TRBD1 as a possible D gene (6 bases). Germline-derived CDR1 and CDR2 are DFQATT and SNEGSKA (reference sequence). The CDR3 is made up of 13 amino acids. Trimming removed 6 bases from V and 0 bases from J, with 9 bases in between. CDR3 amino acids: CSAGQNSNQPQHF. CDR3 nucleotides: TGCAGTGCCGGACAGAATAGCAATCAGCCCCAGCATTTT.

The chain links TRBV24-1 to TRBJ1-2; 8 nucleotides match TRBD1. Germline CDR1 and CDR2: KGHDR and SFDVKD. Losses at the gene ends were 5 bases for V and 9 bases for J; bases not matched to a gene: 10. CDR3 length equals 14 residues. The CDR3 bases are TGTGCCACCAGTGCCCCGGACAGGGAAGGGAGCTACACCTTC. The encoded protein is CATSAPDREGSYTF.

This clonotype was counted ten times or more. The J gene is TRBJ2-3, the V gene TRBV20-1, with a possible D match to TRBD1 (6 bases). From germline, CDR1 is DFQATT and CDR2 SNEGSKA (reference sequence). V was cut by 6 bases and J by 3 bases, with 13 bases left in between. The CDR3 consists of 13 residues. The chain's CDR3 is CSAPRDKTDTQYF. The CDR3 nucleotides read TGCAGTGCACCCCGGGACAAGACAGATACGCAGTATTTT.

This clonotype was counted ten times or more. The J gene is TRBJ2-5, the V gene TRBV20-1; perhaps TRBD2 as D (6 bases). Germline V gene data show CDR1 as DFQATT and CDR2 as SNEGSKA (reference sequence). The germline V and J ends were trimmed by 5 bases and 5 bases, with 9 bases remaining between them. This CDR3 spans 11 amino acids. DNA for the CDR3: TGCAGTGCTTTAGGGAGGGAGACCCAGTACTTC. Translated: CSALGRETQYF.